This T cell receptor (beta chain) was profiled in a study of OX40 agonist ivuxolimab in advanced cancers. Study summary: In this cohort, patients received ivuxolimab, an agonistic anti-OX40 (CD134) antibody.

Broader study findings: Also showing low normalized T-cell clonal expansion were some of the nonresponders.

Trimming stripped 4 bases from V and 4 bases from J, with 14 bases between. This CDR3 contains 15 residues. CDR1 is MDHEN and CDR2 is SYDVKM in the germline V gene. On this clone: Its cognate antigen is unknown.

Sequenced by immunoSEQ multiplex PCR; TCRdb stores in-frame clones only, minus some. The sample shows about 60,000 clones, about 87% of them seen only once. Sequencing used CD4+ or CD8+ T cells sorted from blood, obtained in a trial of the OX40 agonist ivuxolimab. The chain employs TRBV28 and TRBJ1-5; a weak D match, TRBD1 (6 bases). The clonotype was recovered from an adult with an advanced solid tumor such as melanoma, head and neck, liver or kidney cancer. The CDR3 spells CASSSTGRGNQPQHF. The CDR3 nucleotides read TGTGCCAGCAGTTCTACAGGGAGGGGTAATCAGCCCCAGCATTTT.